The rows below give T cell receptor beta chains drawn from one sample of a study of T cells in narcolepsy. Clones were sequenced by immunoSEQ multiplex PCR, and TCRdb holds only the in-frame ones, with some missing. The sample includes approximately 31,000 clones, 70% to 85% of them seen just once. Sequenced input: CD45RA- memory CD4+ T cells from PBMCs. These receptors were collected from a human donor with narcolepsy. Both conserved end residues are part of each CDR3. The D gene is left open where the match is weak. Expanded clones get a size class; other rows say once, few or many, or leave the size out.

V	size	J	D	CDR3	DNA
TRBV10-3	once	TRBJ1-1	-	CAISEGWGAINTEAFF	TGTGCCATCAGTGAGGGCTGGGGGGCGATAAACACTGAAGCTTTCTTT
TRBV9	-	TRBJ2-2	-	CASSVELVRVTGELFF	TGTGCCAGCAGCGTAGAGTTGGTCAGAGTCACCGGGGAGCTGTTTTTT
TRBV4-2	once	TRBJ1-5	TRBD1	CASSPAGGDQPQHF	TGTGCCAGCAGCCCTGCAGGGGGCGATCAGCCCCAGCATTTT
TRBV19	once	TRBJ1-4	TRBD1	CASSALPQGAAGEKLFF	TGTGCCAGTAGTGCCCTCCCCCAGGGGGCCGCGGGTGAAAAACTGTTTTTT
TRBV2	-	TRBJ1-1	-	CASSEMLRATEAFF	TGTGCCAGCAGTGAAATGCTCCGGGCCACTGAAGCTTTCTTT
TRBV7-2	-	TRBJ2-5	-	CAGSTYVAYQETQYF	TGTGCCGGCAGCACCTATGTTGCGTACCAAGAGACCCAGTACTTC
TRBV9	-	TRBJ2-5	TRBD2	CASSTSGGAETQYF	TGTGCCAGCAGCACTAGCGGGGGGGCAGAGACCCAGTACTTC
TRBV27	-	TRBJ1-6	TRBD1	CASSLRGTGDSPLHF	TGTGCCAGCAGTTTACGGGGGACAGGAGACTCACCCCTCCACTTT
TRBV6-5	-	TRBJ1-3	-	CASSSQGGPGNTIYF	TGTGCCAGCAGCTCTCAGGGTGGTCCTGGAAACACCATATATTTT
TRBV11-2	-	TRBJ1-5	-	CASSLRWGANQPQHF	TGTGCCAGCAGCTTAAGATGGGGCGCGAATCAGCCCCAGCATTTT
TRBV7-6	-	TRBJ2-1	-	CASSLERGYNEQFF	TGTGCCAGCAGCTTAGAAAGGGGGTACAATGAGCAGTTCTTC
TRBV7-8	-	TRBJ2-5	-	CASSPTVGETQYF	TGTGCCAGCAGCCCGACAGTGGGAGAGACCCAGTACTTC
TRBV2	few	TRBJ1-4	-	CASTSPATNEKLFF	TGTGCCAGCACGTCACCCGCGACTAATGAAAAACTGTTTTTT
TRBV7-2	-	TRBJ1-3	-	CASSPQATSGNTIYF	TGTGCCAGCAGCCCCCAGGCTACCTCTGGAAACACCATATATTTT
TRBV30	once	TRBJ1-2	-	CAWSLRPDGYTF	TGTGCCTGGAGCCTGCGCCCCGATGGCTACACCTTC
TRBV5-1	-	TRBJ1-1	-	CASSEGLKNTEAFF	TGCGCCAGCAGCGAAGGACTGAAGAACACTGAAGCTTTCTTT
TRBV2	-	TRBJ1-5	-	CASSGSHISNQPQHF	TGTGCCAGCAGTGGTTCGCATATTAGCAATCAGCCCCAGCATTTT
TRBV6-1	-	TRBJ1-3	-	CASVDPNGNTIYF	TGTGCCAGCGTTGACCCTAATGGAAACACCATATATTTT
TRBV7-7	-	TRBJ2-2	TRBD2	CASSFSSGGELFF	TGTGCTAGCAGCTTCTCTAGCGGGGGGGAGCTGTTTTTT
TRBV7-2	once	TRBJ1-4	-	CASSLWGEEKLFF	TGTGCCAGCAGCTTATGGGGGGAGGAAAAACTGTTTTTT
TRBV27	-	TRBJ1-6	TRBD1	CASTPGTGYNSPLHF	TGTGCCAGCACCCCAGGGACAGGGTATAATTCACCCCTCCACTTT
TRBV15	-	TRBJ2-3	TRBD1	CATSVGQLTDTQYF	TGTGCCACCAGCGTGGGACAGCTCACAGATACGCAGTATTTT
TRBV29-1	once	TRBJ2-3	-	CSVGTDTQYF	TGCAGCGTTGGTACAGATACGCAGTATTTT
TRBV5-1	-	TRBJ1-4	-	CASSLNPPGLPFAATNEKLFF	TGCGCCAGCAGCTTAAACCCCCCAGGGTTACCCTTTGCGGCAACTAATGAAAAACTGTTTTTT
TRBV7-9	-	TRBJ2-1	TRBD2	CASSLPRRLAGGYNEQFF	TGTGCCAGCAGCTTACCCAGAAGACTAGCGGGGGGCTACAATGAGCAGTTCTTC
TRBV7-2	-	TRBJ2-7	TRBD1	CASSSPQGARTRYEQYF	TGTGCCAGCAGCTCTCCTCAGGGGGCGCGTACCCGATACGAGCAGTACTTC
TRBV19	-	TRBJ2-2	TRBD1	CASSTHQQGTGELFF	TGTGCCAGTAGTACGCATCAACAGGGGACCGGGGAGCTGTTTTTT
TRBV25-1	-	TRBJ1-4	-	CASSEFRGAGEKLFF	TGTGCCAGCAGTGAATTCAGGGGCGCAGGTGAAAAACTGTTTTTT